This T cell receptor (beta chain) was recovered during a study of regulatory T cells in long-lasting Graves disease (dated by TCRdb to the early 2020s). With regard to the full study: Persistent Graves' disease was defined as persistently positive TSH receptor autoantibodies together with antithyroid drug treatment for over 5 years. Peripheral blood TCR sequencing and RNA sequencing compared persistent Graves' disease patients with newly diagnosed Graves' disease patients. The study was conducted in China and was registered as a clinical trial. A total of roughly 35 samples were covered by TCR sequencing, comprising some 13 persistent and roughly 20 newly diagnosed Graves' disease patients. Persistent Graves' disease patients in the clinical cohort had taken antithyroid drugs for approximately ten years on average.

Findings and caveats that apply to the study as a whole: Persistent Graves' disease patients showed lower TCR Shannon entropy and fewer highly expanded clones than newly diagnosed patients, suggesting clonal expansion. Peripheral blood alone was examined, since thyroid tissue, which constituted the primary lesion, could not be accessed. Persistent patients shared more public clonotypes among themselves (under 3,000) than newly diagnosed patients did (nearly 1,000). Sequencing and analysis were restricted to the TCR beta chain. As a limitation, the authors acknowledged that the small sample size may reduce accuracy.

The protocol used for the library was multiplex PCR. Sequencing was carried out with an Illumina HiSeq 4000. iRepertoire HTBI primers and Arm-PCR amplification of CDR3 regions were used to construct TCR beta libraries. PCR products were gel purified before sequencing. Per the authors' processing: Gene usage analysis of CDR3 amino acid clonotypes relied on the roughly 60 TRBV and about 13 TRBJ segments identified across samples. COPE and FqMerger were used to merge filtered high-quality paired reads into contigs. BLAST was used to align contigs to the IMGT TRBV, TRBD and TRBJ reference genes, and CDR3 was defined following IMGT. Any clonotype with a frequency above 0.1% was counted as a highly expanded clone. Repertoire diversity was measured by Shannon entropy, and V-J evenness by the Gini coefficient. Public clonotypes were defined as clonotypes shared by more than one individual. TCRdb reanalyzed the raw reads on its own, using fastp at Q25 for trimming and MiXCR for clone calling, and kept in-frame beta chains. Rows are combined by CDR3 protein, so each entry shows the most common genes and DNA. These V and J calls are TCRdb output, not the study's own analysis. For this sample the table gives roughly 400,000 distinct CDR3 sequences, of which roughly 21% were detected only once. The ten top clones hold roughly an eighth of the sample.

This clonotype appeared a few times. The antigen this receptor binds is unknown. Base qualities are not recorded, but no much larger clone differs from it by a single base. The time point tag for this specimen amounts to: persistent/refractory GD, antithyroid drugs over 5 years with positive TRAb. RNA was extracted from PBMCs in TRIzol for both TCR sequencing and RNA sequencing. Graves' disease was diagnosed according to American Thyroid Association guidelines. Patients for the study were recruited at an endocrinology department in Xi'an, China. Each patient gave around 9 milliliters of peripheral blood, collected in an EDTA anticoagulant tube. Ficoll Paque Plus density gradient separation was used to isolate PBMCs, and no further T cell sorting was done. RNA quality was checked with an Agilent 2100 Bioanalyzer and agarose gel, and concentration with a NanoDrop 2000. The sequence was obtained from a female donor with Graves disease. The sample was peripheral blood mononuclear cells (PBMCs), taken when the disease was refractory, from a patient treated with antithyroid drugs.

CDR3 reads: CAMGSGTQETQYF. The nucleotide sequence is TGTGCCATGGGGTCGGGGACACAAGAGACCCAGTACTTC. The rearranged chain carries TRBV10-3 and TRBJ2-5, with a weak D call of TRBD1 (6 bases match). Trimming at the junction amounts to 9 bases on V and 2 bases on J, and the germline ends lie 13 bases apart. Sequences ENHRY (CDR1) and SYGVKD (CDR2) are obtained from the germline V gene. The CDR3 numbers 13 residues from cysteine through phenylalanine. The retained sequence is limited to the CDR3, 39 bases, with the frame set at the first base.